This TCR beta chain was obtained from a study of blood T cell repertoires in COVID-19. Turning to the study itself: Sources were T cells, B-cell-depleted T cells, or PBMCs; the material itself was cDNA or gDNA.

The V gene's germline CDR1 is MDHEN and CDR2 SYDVKM. The junction had 7 bases not matched to a gene; V was cut back by 1 base and J by 3 bases. The CDR3 spans 17 residues. TCRdb's copy holds only in-frame clones and misses some; the assay was immunoSEQ multiplex PCR. The data contain 150,000 or so clones, around 80% of them singletons. The sample was PBMCs or T cells enriched from blood (not recorded which). J is TRBJ2-2 and V is TRBV28; 8 bases map to TRBD2. The sequence derives from a woman aged 45-60 years who had recovered from COVID-19. The CDR3: CASSLSGAGAYTGELFF. The CDR3 region has the DNA TGTGCCAGCAGTTTATCCGGAGCGGGGGCCTACACCGGGGAGCTGTTTTTT.